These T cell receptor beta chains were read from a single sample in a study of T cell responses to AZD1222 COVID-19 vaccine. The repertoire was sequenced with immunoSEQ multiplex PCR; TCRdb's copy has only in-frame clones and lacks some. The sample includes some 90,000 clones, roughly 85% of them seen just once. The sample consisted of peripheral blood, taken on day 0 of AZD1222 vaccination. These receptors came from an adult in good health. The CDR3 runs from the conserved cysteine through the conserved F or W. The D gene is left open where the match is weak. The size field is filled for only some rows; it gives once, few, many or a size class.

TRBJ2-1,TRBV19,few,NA,TGTGCCAGTAGTATCCCCGGGGTGGCCTACAATGAGCAGTTCTTC,CASSIPGVAYNEQFF
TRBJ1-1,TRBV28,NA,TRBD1,TGTGCCAGCAGTTCCGGACAGGGCTCTGAAGCTTTCTTT,CASSSGQGSEAFF
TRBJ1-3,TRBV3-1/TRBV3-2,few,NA,TGTGCCAGCAGCCAACCGGGACGCTCTGGAAACACCATATATTTT,CASSQPGRSGNTIYF
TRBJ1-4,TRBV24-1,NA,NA,TGTGCCACCGCACAGGGCCCTAATGAAAAACTGTTTTTT,CATAQGPNEKLFF
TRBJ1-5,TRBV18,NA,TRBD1,TGTGCCAGCTCAGAAGGGACAGGGAGGAATCAGCCCCAGCATTTT,CASSEGTGRNQPQHF
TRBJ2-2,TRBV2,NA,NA,TGTGCCAGCAGTGGATTGGGGGGCTCCGGGGAGCTGTTTTTT,CASSGLGGSGELFF
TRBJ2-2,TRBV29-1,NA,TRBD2,TGCAGCGTTGAAGGGAGAGGGACTAGCGGGGGGCAGGGCACCGGGGAGCTGTTTTTT,CSVEGRGTSGGQGTGELFF
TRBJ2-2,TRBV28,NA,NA,TGTGCCAGCACAGAGGGGGGGGACACCGGGGAGCTGTTTTTT,CASTEGGDTGELFF
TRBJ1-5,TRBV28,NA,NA,TGTGCCAGCAGTTTCCCCCATCAGCCCCAGCATTTT,CASSFPHQPQHF
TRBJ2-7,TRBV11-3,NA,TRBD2,TGTGCCAGCAGCGGCCCGGGACTAGGGCCCTACGAGCAGTACTTC,CASSGPGLGPYEQYF
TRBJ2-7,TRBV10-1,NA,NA,TGCGCCAGCAGTGAGTCAGGGCACTACGAGCAGTACTTC,CASSESGHYEQYF
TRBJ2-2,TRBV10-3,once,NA,TGTGCCATCACCGGAACGGGGGATCCCGGGGAGCTGTTTTTT,CAITGTGDPGELFF
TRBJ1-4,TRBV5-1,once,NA,TGCGCCAGCAGCAGACAGTACGCTAATGAAAAACTGTTTTTT,CASSRQYANEKLFF
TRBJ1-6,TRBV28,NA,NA,TGTGCAACCTTAGCACAACCCTGGAATCTTACGGTCCACTTT,CATLAQPWNLTVHF
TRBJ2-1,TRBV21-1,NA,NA,TGTGCCAGCAGCAAAGTCCCGGAACGTAGTGATGAGCAGTTCTTC,CASSKVPERSDEQFF
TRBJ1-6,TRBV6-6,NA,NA,TGTGCCAGCATAGGGACCCCGAGCTCCTATAATTCACCCCTCCACTTT,CASIGTPSSYNSPLHF
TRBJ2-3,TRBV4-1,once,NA,TGCGCCAGCAGCCAAGACGCCACCCTCCTCACAGATACGCAGTATTTT,CASSQDATLLTDTQYF
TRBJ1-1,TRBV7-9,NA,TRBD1,TGTGCCAGCAGCTTTAGGGACAGGGAGGCCCACACTGCGGAAGCTTTCTTT,CASSFRDREAHTAEAFF
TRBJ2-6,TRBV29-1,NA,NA,TGCAGCGTTCACGGGGGCGGCGGGGCCAACGTCCTGACTTTC,CSVHGGGGANVLTF
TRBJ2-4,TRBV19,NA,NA,TGTGCCAGTAGTACACCGACGGGTCCGGACATTCAGTACTTC,CASSTPTGPDIQYF
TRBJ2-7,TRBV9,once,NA,TGTGCCAGCAGCCCCCGTGGAGGCAGTGGAGACGAGCAGTACTTC,CASSPRGGSGDEQYF
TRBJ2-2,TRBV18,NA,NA,TGTGCCAGCTCGTTCACATCGGAGACCGGGGAGCTGTTTTTT,CASSFTSETGELFF
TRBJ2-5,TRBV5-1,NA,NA,TGCGCCAGCACCCAGGGGGGGGCAGAGGTGACCCAGTACTTC,CASTQGGAEVTQYF
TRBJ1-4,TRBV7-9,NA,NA,TGTGCCAGCAGCTTAAGAGCGGGGGTGACTAATGAAAAACTGTTTTTT,CASSLRAGVTNEKLFF
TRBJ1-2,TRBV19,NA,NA,TGTGCCAGCCTTCGGGACGGCCGGGGCTATGGCTACACCTTC,CASLRDGRGYGYTF
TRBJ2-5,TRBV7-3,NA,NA,TGTGCCAGCAGCTTAACACACCAAGAGACCCAGTACTTC,CASSLTHQETQYF
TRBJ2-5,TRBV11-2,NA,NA,TGTGCCAGCAGCCCCAAAGAATCATCAGGATCCCGGGAGACCCAGTACTTC,CASSPKESSGSRETQYF
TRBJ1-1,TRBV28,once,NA,TGTGCCAGCAGCCCCCACCCAACTGAAGCTTTCTTT,CASSPHPTEAFF
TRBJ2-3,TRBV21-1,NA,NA,TGTGCCAGCACCTATCGACTAGTCGACCGCGCCCGCATGACAACGCCACGCACAGATACGCAGTATTTT,CASTYRLVDRARMTTPRTDTQYF
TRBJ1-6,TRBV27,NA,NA,TGTGCCAGCAGTTTATTTACAGGGTCCTATAATTCACCCCTCCACTTT,CASSLFTGSYNSPLHF
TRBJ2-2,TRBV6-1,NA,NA,TGTGCCAGCAGTGAAGTAGGGGCCGGGGAGCTGTTTTTT,CASSEVGAGELFF
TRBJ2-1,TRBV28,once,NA,TGTGCCAGCAGTCGGACCGGGAATGAGCAGTTCTTC,CASSRTGNEQFF
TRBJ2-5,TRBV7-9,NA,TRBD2,TGTGCCAGCAGCTCCCGGGAGGCGCGAGAGACCCAGTACTTC,CASSSREARETQYF
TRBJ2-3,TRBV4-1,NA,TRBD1,TGCGCCAGCAGCCGGGTCGCACAGGGGAGCACAGATACGCAGTATTTT,CASSRVAQGSTDTQYF
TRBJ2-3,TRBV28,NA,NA,TGTGCCAGCAGTTTGGGCCAATTCTACACAGATACGCAGTATTTT,CASSLGQFYTDTQYF
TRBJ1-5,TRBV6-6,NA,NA,TGTGCCAGCAGTTACTCAAACACAGGTGGGCCCCAGCATTTT,CASSYSNTGGPQHF
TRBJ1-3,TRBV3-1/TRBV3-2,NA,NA,TGTGCCAGCAGGCCCACAGGAGTCTCTGGAAACACCATATATTTT,CASRPTGVSGNTIYF
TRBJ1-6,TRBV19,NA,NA,TGTGCCAGTATGGGTCGACTCCTCGACTCCTATAATTCACCCCTCCACTTT,CASMGRLLDSYNSPLHF
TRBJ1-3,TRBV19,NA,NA,TGTGCCAGTATCTCACAGGGCCGTGGAAACACCATATATTTT,CASISQGRGNTIYF
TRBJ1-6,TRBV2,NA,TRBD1,TGTGCCAGCAGTGACAGGGGGCTCGGTAATTCACCCCTCCACTTT,CASSDRGLGNSPLHF
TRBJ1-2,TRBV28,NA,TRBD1,TGTGCCAGCAGTTCTGCCGAGGGGGCTGGGGCTTATGGCTACACCTTC,CASSSAEGAGAYGYTF
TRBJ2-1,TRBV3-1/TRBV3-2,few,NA,TGTGCCAGCAGCCTTGACCACAAGCAGTTCTTC,CASSLDHKQFF
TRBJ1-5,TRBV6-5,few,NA,TGTGCCAGCGATAGCCTTGTTGGGGGGGATCAGCCCCAGCATTTT,CASDSLVGGDQPQHF
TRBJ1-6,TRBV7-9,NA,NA,TGTGCCAGCAGCTTAGAGGCAGGGTTAACACCCCTCCACTTT,CASSLEAGLTPLHF
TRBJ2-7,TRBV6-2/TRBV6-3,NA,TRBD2,TGTGCCAGCAGTAACCGCCGAGGTGCAGCGGGACGAAGCTCCTACGAGCAGTACTTC,CASSNRRGAAGRSSYEQYF
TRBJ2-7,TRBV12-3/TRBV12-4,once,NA,TGTGCCAGCAGTTTAGGGGACTTCGCGCAGTACTTC,CASSLGDFAQYF
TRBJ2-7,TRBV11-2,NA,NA,TGTGCCAGGAACCCCCATGGGGCTTACGAGCAGTACTTC,CARNPHGAYEQYF
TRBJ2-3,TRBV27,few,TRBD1,TGTGCCAGCAGTTTATGGGGACAGGGGGCTGTAGATACGCAGTATTTT,CASSLWGQGAVDTQYF